The 16 T cell receptor beta chains presented below share a single source sample, sequenced in a study of blood T cell repertoires in COVID-19 (dated by TCRdb to about 2020). The library was produced with the immunoSEQ multiplex PCR assay. TCRdb obtained this table from immuneACCESS and retained in-frame rearrangements with V and J assigned. These tables miss some clones; where compared with another copy, unresolved V genes account for less than half of the shortfall, and the remainder is unexplained. This sample is represented by about 120,000 clones; around 80% of them were singletons. Jointly, the top ten make up 15% to 20% of the sample. What was sequenced was peripheral blood. The receptors derive from a man between 60 and 75 years old with active or convalescent COVID-19.

The chain is built from TRBV28 and TRBJ2-7, with TRBD1 matching over 7 bases. This CDR3 has 16 residues. The germline CDR1 and CDR2 sequences are MDHEN and SYDVKM. The V and J ends lost 5 bases and 3 bases, in that order; junction bases with no gene match: 13. As DNA, the CDR3 is TGTGCCAGCAGTGCCACGACAGGGTATGGGAGCTACGAGCAGTACTTC. This gives the protein CASSATTGYGSYEQYF.

This rearrangement joins TRBV5-4 to TRBJ2-7; D possibly corresponds to TRBD1 (5 bases). The V gene lost 2 bases and the J gene lost 3 bases, with 9 bases spanning the gap. This CDR3 has 13 amino acids. CDR1 is SGHNT, CDR2 YYREEE, per germline (reference sequence). The CDR3 region is CASSLTGFYEQYF. The CDR3 DNA reads as TGTGCCAGCAGCTTAACAGGATTCTACGAGCAGTACTTC.

The V and J genes are TRBV24-1 and TRBJ2-2, with D perhaps TRBD1 (6 bases). CDR3 length: 15 residues. The ends were cut back, 1 base at V and 7 bases at J, with 12 bases in the middle. Germline-derived CDR1 and CDR2 are KGHDR and SFDVKD. CDR3 nucleotides: TGTGCCACCAGTGATTTAGGGGGAAACGGCGGGGAGCTGTTTTTT. Amino acid sequence: CATSDLGGNGGELFF.

The chain combines TRBV27 with TRBJ2-1, with 9 bases identical to TRBD1. Germline CDR1 and CDR2: MNHEY and SMNVEV (reference sequence). Trimming took 5 bases from V and 7 from J; bases not matched to a gene: 15. The CDR3 contains 17 residues. As DNA, the CDR3 is TGTGCCAGCAGTCCCCGCCTAACAGGGGGCGTGGGGAATGAGCAGTTCTTC. It is translated as CASSPRLTGGVGNEQFF.

The J gene is TRBJ2-1, the V gene TRBV7-3; a possible D gene is TRBD1 (7 bases). CDR1 and CDR2 from the germline V gene are SGHTA and FQGTGA. This CDR3 comprises 16 residues. V lost 7 bases, J lost 0 bases, and 16 bases lay in between. This CDR3 is CASTKGAGTSYNEQFF. CDR3 sequence (DNA): TGTGCCAGCACCAAGGGGGCGGGAACCTCCTACAATGAGCAGTTCTTC.

The chain recombines TRBV18 with TRBJ1-1; possibly TRBD1 for D (5 bases). V was shortened by 3 bases and J by 5 bases, with 16 bases between the two germline ends. The germline V gene encodes CDR1 KGHSH and CDR2 LQKENI. The CDR3 sequence is 15 residues long. Written as DNA, the CDR3 is TGTGCCAGCTCACCCTTACACCCGGGGGATACTGAAGCTTTCTTT. Translation gives CASSPLHPGDTEAFF.

The chain employs TRBV9 and TRBJ1-4, with a tentative D call TRBD1 (5 bases). V was cut by 7 bases and J by 4 bases, with 17 bases left in between. Germline values: CDR1 SGDLS, CDR2 YYNGEE. The CDR3 totals 15 residues. The DNA for the CDR3 is TGTGCCAGCGGGCTGCGGGGGGGATATAATGAAAAACTGTTTTTT. Amino acids: CASGLRGGYNEKLFF.

The count of this clone is one. The chain joins TRBV28 to TRBJ1-1; TRBD1 might be the D (5 bases). The CDR3 sequence is 15 residues long. Germline assignment: CDR1 MDHEN and CDR2 SYDVKM. V lost 3 bases and J 0 bases, leaving 11 bases between the germline ends. The CDR3: CASSFQGSMNTEAFF. The CDR3 DNA reads TGTGCCAGCAGTTTTCAGGGCTCGATGAACACTGAAGCTTTCTTT.

The V call is TRBV5-1, the J call TRBJ2-7, with 7 bases aligning to TRBD1. Germline V CDR1 and CDR2: SGHRS, YFSETQ. The CDR3 has 15 amino acids. The V segment lost 4 bases and the J segment 5 bases; nucleotides outside the gene matches: 12. CDR3 region: CASSPNTGTANEQYF. CDR3 bases: TGCGCCAGCAGCCCAAATACTGGGACAGCCAACGAGCAGTACTTC.

V and J are TRBV6-2 or TRBV6-3 and TRBJ2-2; 15 positions match TRBD2. The CDR3 sequence is 19 residues long. Germline V gives CDR1 MNHEY, CDR2 SVGEGT. V was pared by 4 bases and J by 3 bases, with 9 bases of the junction left unmatched. CDR3 amino acids: CASSSLPGTSGRYTGELFF. CDR3 DNA: TGTGCCAGCAGTTCTCTCCCCGGGACTAGCGGGAGGTACACCGGGGAGCTGTTTTTT.

On this clone itself: The sample contains more than one DNA sequence encoding this CDR3. The V call is TRBV24-1, the J call TRBJ2-3; 9 nucleotides match TRBD1. The CDR3 runs to 16 residues. The germline V gene encodes CDR1 KGHDR and CDR2 SFDVKD. Trimming removed 4 bases from V and 0 bases from J; junction bases left unmatched: 4. The CDR3 reads CATSDPGTGSTDTQYF. The CDR3 DNA reads as TGTGCCACCAGTGACCCCGGGACAGGGAGCACAGATACGCAGTATTTT.

The genes are TRBV15 and TRBJ2-2, with TRBD2 identical over 11 bases. CDR1 is LNHNV and CDR2 is YYDKDF in the germline V gene (reference sequence). Unmatched junction bases numbered 2, after V lost 0 bases and J lost 5 bases. There are 16 residues in the CDR3. CDR3 loop: CATSRELAGGTGELFF. In DNA form, the CDR3 reads TGTGCCACCAGCAGAGAGCTAGCGGGAGGTACCGGGGAGCTGTTTTTT.

To note about this clone: Additional DNA sequences in this sample encode the identical CDR3. The genes are TRBV7-3 and TRBJ2-5, with 10 nucleotides matching TRBD1. The germline V gene has CDR1 SGHTA and CDR2 FQGTGA. The ends lost 5 bases at V and 5 bases at J; junction bases unmatched: 2. The CDR3 is made up of 13 amino acids. This CDR3 is CASSRTGGETQYF. The CDR3 nucleotides read TGTGCCAGCAGCCGGACAGGGGGGGAGACCCAGTACTTC.

The V gene is TRBV19, the J gene TRBJ2-1; 7 bases fit TRBD1. The CDR3 spans 16 residues. Germline values: CDR1 LNHDA, CDR2 SQIVND (reference sequence). Unmatched junction bases numbered 10, after V lost 2 bases and J lost 6 bases. CDR3 DNA sequence: TGTGCCAGTAGTATAAGGGGGCTAAAGTACGGCAATGAGCAGTTCTTC. Its protein product is CASSIRGLKYGNEQFF.

The chain links TRBV5-5 to TRBJ2-7, with 11 positions matching TRBD2. V lost 4 bases to trimming and J lost 3 bases; unmatched junction nucleotides: 6. Per germline, CDR1 SGHKS and CDR2 YYEKEE (reference sequence). The CDR3 loop spans 15 amino acids. CDR3 in DNA: TGTGCCAGCAGCCCCAGGACTAGCGGGTACTACGAGCAGTACTTC. It specifies CASSPRTSGYYEQYF.

The V and J genes are TRBV11-3 and TRBJ2-5; D is possibly TRBD2 (6 bases). The CDR3 runs 14 residues. The germline gives CDR1 SGHNT, CDR2 YENEEA. Trimming took 5 bases from V and 2 from J, leaving 12 bases between them. This CDR3 reads CASSQGLAQETQYF. The CDR3 DNA reads TGTGCCAGCAGCCAGGGACTGGCACAAGAGACCCAGTACTTC.